This T cell receptor (beta chain) was recovered during a study of blood T cell repertoires in COVID-19 (TCRdb year 2020). Concerning the study at large: Collaborator samples came from the United States, Italy and Spain and covered acute and convalescent phases of COVID-19. The material from the prospective study consisted of cDNA or gDNA derived from T cells, B-cell-depleted T cells, or PBMCs. Subjects who had been exposed to COVID-19, were actively infected with it, or had recovered from it provided the deeply sampled blood TCRbeta repertoires that made up the dataset. A freely available public database, intended as a resource for researchers studying the immune response to SARS-CoV-2, is where the repertoires were released. The samples were drawn from the first 160 participants of the ongoing ImmuneRACE study and from 1,254 subjects provided by 6 global collaborators. Nearly every sample came with metadata listing a de-identified subject ID, COVID-19 status, age in years and sex. Where available, HLA class I and class II types were obtained from metadata supplied by the sample provider rather than from assay-based typing.

The immunoSEQ Assay, a bias-controlled multiplex PCR, was used to amplify TCRbeta CDR3 regions from genomic DNA. On the authors' methods: Within the assay, amplification of reference gene primers was used to estimate how many nucleated cells each sample contained. To quantify the absolute abundance of each unique TCRbeta CDR3 rearrangement, sequence reads were collapsed and filtered. For each sample, productive Simpson clonality was calculated by taking the square root of Simpson's diversity index across productive rearrangements. TCRdb holds this immuneACCESS table with in-frame rearrangements only. Some clones are missing; in checked studies, unresolved V genes explain under half, and the rest has no known cause. That table supplies the V and J calls and clone size; D and trimming were determined from the DNA. For this sample the table gives some 80,000 clones, of which more than 70% were detected only once. Over 4.5% of the sample belongs to the ten largest clones.

The CDR3 sequence holds 13 residues, the cysteine and phenylalanine included. Of all the DNA, just the CDR3 is kept, 39 bases in frame from base 1. CDR1 is given as SGHTA and CDR2 as FQGNSA, both from the germline V gene. At the junction V is shortened by 4 bases and J by 2 bases, with 8 bases in between. Each collaborating institution followed its own protocols to collect whole blood in K2EDTA tubes. For TCRbeta analysis, collaborator samples were shipped as frozen whole blood, as isolated PBMCs, or as DNA extracted from either sample type. What the authors observed across the whole study: The amount of clinical and demographic metadata varied by source and participant and was provided uncurated.

Comments on this clone: Its specific antigen is unknown. Qualities for individual bases were not recorded, and no much larger clone is one base off.

The chain is encoded by TRBV7-2 joined to TRBJ1-2, and TRBD1 may be the D gene, going by 5 matching bases. The source material was peripheral blood. This sequence originates from a man in his 60s with active or convalescent COVID-19. The bases are TGTGCCAGCAGCTCACGGGGGAACTATGGCTACACCTTC. Its protein reads: CASSSRGNYGYTF.